This TCR beta chain was documented in a study of Ad26.COV2.S vaccination and SARS-CoV-2 variants. Treatment: roughly 20 received Ad26.COV2.S at low or high dose, single or two shots; roughly five received placebo; per-sample allocation not given. Sampling was performed 63 days after the first vaccine or placebo injection. V lost 7 bases and J lost 3, with 16 bases in between. Germline-derived CDR1 and CDR2 are SGDLS and YYNGEE. The CDR3 has 14 amino acids. Some clones are missing from TCRdb's copy, which holds only in-frame ones; the method was immunoSEQ multiplex PCR. The sample shows about 680,000 clones, approximately 88% of them seen only once.

This material consisted of peripheral blood, taken in a trial of Ad26.COV2.S vaccine versus placebo. This clonotype was obtained from a person between 18 and 65 years old who received the Ad26.COV2.S COVID-19 vaccine or a placebo. This chain connects TRBV9 to TRBJ2-5, with D unclear. CDR3 nucleotide sequence: TGTGCCAGCCCTTCCCCCATCGTTGAAGAGACCCAGTACTTC. Protein: CASPSPIVEETQYF.